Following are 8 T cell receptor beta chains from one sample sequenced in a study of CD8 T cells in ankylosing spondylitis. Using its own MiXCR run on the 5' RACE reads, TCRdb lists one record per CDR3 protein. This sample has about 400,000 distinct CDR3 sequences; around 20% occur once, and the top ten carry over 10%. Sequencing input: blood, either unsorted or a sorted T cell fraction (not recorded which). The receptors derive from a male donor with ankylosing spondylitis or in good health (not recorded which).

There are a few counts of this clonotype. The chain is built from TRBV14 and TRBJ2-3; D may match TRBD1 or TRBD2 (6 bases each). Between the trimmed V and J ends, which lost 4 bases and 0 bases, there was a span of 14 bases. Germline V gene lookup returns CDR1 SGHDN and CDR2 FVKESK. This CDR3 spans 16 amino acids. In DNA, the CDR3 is TGTGCCAGCAGCCCCCTGGGGGGCCTAAGCACAGATACGCAGTATTTT. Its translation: CASSPLGGLSTDTQYF.

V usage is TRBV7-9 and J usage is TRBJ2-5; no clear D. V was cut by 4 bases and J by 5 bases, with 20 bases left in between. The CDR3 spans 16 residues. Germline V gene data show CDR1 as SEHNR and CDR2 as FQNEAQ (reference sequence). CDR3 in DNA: TGTGCCAGCAGCTACCCCGCCTTAAACCCCGGGGAGACCCAGTACTTC. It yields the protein CASSYPALNPGETQYF.

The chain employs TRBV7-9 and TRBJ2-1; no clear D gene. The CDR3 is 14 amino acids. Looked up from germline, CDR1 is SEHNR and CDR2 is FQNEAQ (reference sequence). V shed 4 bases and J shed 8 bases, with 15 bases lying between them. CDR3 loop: CASSSLVVLDEQFF. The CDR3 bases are TGTGCCAGCAGCTCCCTCGTGGTCCTGGATGAGCAGTTCTTC. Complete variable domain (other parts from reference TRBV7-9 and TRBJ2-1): DTGVSQNPRHKITKRGQNVTFRCDPISEHNRLYWYRQTLGQGPEFLTYFQNEAQLEKSRLLSDRFSAERPKGSFSTLEIQRTEQGDSAMYLCASSSLVVLDEQFFGPGTRLTVL.

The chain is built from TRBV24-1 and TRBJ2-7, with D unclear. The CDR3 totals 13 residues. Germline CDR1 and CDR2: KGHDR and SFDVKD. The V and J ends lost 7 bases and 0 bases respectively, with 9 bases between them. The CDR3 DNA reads TGTGCCACCAGAGACATTGACTCCTACGAGCAGTACTTC. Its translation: CATRDIDSYEQYF.

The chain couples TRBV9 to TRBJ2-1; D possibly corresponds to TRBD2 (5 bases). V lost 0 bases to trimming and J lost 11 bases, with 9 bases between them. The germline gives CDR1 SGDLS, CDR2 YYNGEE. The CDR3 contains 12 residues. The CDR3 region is CASSVGAGKQFF. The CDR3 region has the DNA TGTGCCAGCAGCGTAGGGGCGGGTAAGCAGTTCTTC.

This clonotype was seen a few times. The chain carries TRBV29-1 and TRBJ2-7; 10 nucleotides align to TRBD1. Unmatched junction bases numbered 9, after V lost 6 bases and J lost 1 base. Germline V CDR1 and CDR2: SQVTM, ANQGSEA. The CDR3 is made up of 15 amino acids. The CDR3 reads CSVLIGTGASYEQYF. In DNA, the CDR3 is TGCAGCGTGCTCATCGGGACAGGGGCATCCTACGAGCAGTACTTC.

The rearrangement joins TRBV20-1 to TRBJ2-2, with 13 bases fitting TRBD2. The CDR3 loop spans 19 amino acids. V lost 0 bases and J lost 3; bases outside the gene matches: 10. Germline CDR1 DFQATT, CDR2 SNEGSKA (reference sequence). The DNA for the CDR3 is TGCAGTGCTAGAGATCAGGAACTAGCGGGGGGGAGGTACACCGGGGAGCTGTTTTTT. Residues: CSARDQELAGGRYTGELFF.

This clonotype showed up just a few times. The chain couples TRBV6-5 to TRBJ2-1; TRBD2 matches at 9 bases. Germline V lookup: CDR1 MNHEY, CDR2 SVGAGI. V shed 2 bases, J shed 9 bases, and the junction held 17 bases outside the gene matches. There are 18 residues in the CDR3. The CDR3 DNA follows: TGTGCCAGCAGTTACGGTCCCGGGGCTAGCGGGGCCAAGGTTGAGCAGTTCTTC. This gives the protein CASSYGPGASGAKVEQFF.